These 24 T cell receptor beta chains came from one sample sequenced in a study of cytotoxic CD8 clonotypes in ibrutinib-treated CLL. Here immunoSEQ multiplex PCR was the method, and the copy in TCRdb shows in-frame clones only, minus some. The repertoire consists of some 27,000 clones, with approximately 54% occurring once and the leading ten covering less than 6%. The sample in question was PBMCs, obtained before ibrutinib treatment. The receptors stem from a human donor with chronic lymphocytic leukemia.

This clone was detected a few times. This sequence joins TRBV7-9 and TRBJ2-1, with 13 bases fitting TRBD2. Germline V gene data show CDR1 as SEHNR and CDR2 as FQNEAQ (reference sequence). The CDR3 is 17 residues long. With 6 bases clipped from V and 7 bases from J, the junction kept 12 bases outside the gene matches. The CDR3 is CASSSRLAGGVWNEQFF. CDR3 sequence (DNA): TGTGCCAGCAGTTCCCGACTAGCGGGAGGAGTCTGGAATGAGCAGTTCTTC.

The chain uses TRBV5-1 and TRBJ2-7, with TRBD2 matching 10 bases. Germline values: CDR1 SGHRS, CDR2 YFSETQ. J was trimmed by 3 bases and V by 0 bases; bases with no gene match: 6. This CDR3 region has 16 residues. The CDR3 here is CASSLAVAGGRYEQYF. The DNA for the CDR3 is TGCGCCAGCAGCTTGGCGGTAGCGGGGGGCCGCTACGAGCAGTACTTC.

The chain uses TRBV6-6 and TRBJ1-6; D is possibly TRBD1 (5 bases). This CDR3 contains 14 residues. Germline lookup yields CDR1 MNHNY and CDR2 SVGAGI (reference sequence). V was pared by 5 bases and J by 7 bases, with 12 bases between. This CDR3 is CASSRGTENSPLHF. CDR3 DNA sequence: TGTGCCAGCAGTCGAGGGACGGAGAATTCACCCCTCCACTTT.

The rearrangement links TRBV28 to TRBJ1-2; tentatively, D is TRBD1 (6 bases). The CDR3 is 11 amino acids. In germline, CDR1 is MDHEN, CDR2 SYDVKM. Between the trimmed V and J ends, which lost 6 bases and 10 bases, there was a span of 12 bases. The CDR3 nucleotides read TGTGCCAGCAGCGCCGGGGGCTCCTACACCTTC. This encodes CASSAGGSYTF.

V gene TRBV15 combines with J gene TRBJ1-2; TRBD1 might be the D (6 bases). The V gene's germline CDR1 is LNHNV and CDR2 YYDKDF (reference sequence). This CDR3 is built from 14 residues. V lost 0 bases, J lost 6 bases, and 11 bases lay in between. CDR3 in amino acids: CATSRELQGDGYTF. The CDR3 DNA reads TGTGCCACCAGCAGAGAATTACAGGGAGATGGCTACACCTTC.

The chain joins TRBV5-1 to TRBJ2-2; D remains ambiguous. Per germline, CDR1 SGHRS and CDR2 YFSETQ. The length of the CDR3 is 13 residues. The V end lost 5 bases, the J end lost 2 bases, and 7 bases lay between the germline ends. The DNA of the CDR3 is TGCGCCAGCAGAGCTCGCAACACCGGGGAGCTGTTTTTT. Translated: CASRARNTGELFF.

A few counts support this clone. This chain links TRBV4-1 with TRBJ2-7; D perhaps matches TRBD2 (5 bases). Germline CDR1 reads MGHRA; CDR2 reads YSYEKL. This CDR3 has 15 residues. The V end lost 3 bases, the J end lost 6 bases, and 18 bases lay between the germline ends. The chain's CDR3 is CASSQRALVGFEQYF. The DNA for the CDR3 is TGCGCCAGCAGCCAGCGGGCCCTGGTAGGATTCGAGCAGTACTTC.

This clone was found a few times. The V and J genes are TRBV14 and TRBJ2-7, with TRBD1 matching over 7 bases. With V trimmed by 4 bases and J by 3 bases, 3 bases remained unmatched. The CDR3 contains 13 residues. Germline CDR1 and CDR2: SGHDN and FVKESK. CDR3 nucleotide sequence: TGTGCCAGCAGCCGGGACAGCGACTACGAGCAGTACTTC. It translates to CASSRDSDYEQYF.

This sequence joins TRBV5-1 and TRBJ2-3, with D possibly matching TRBD2 (7 bases). Germline V gives CDR1 SGHRS, CDR2 YFSETQ. Between the trimmed V and J ends, which lost 2 bases and 6 bases, there was a span of 10 bases. The CDR3 length is 13 residues. The DNA for the CDR3 is TGCGCCAGCAGCTTAGGGGGGGCTGATACGCAGTATTTT. Encoded protein: CASSLGGADTQYF.

The chain is built from TRBV11-1 and TRBJ2-3; 9 nucleotides line up with TRBD2. Trimming took 5 bases from V and 0 from J; bases not matched to a gene: 12. The CDR3 contains 18 residues. Germline loops: CDR1 SGHAT, CDR2 FQDESV (reference sequence). The CDR3 spells CASSPPGLAVPSTDTQYF. The DNA of the CDR3 is TGTGCCAGCAGCCCTCCGGGACTAGCTGTCCCTAGCACAGATACGCAGTATTTT.

CDR3 loop: CASSQTDRGDTQYF. The DNA of the CDR3 is TGTGCCAGCTCACAGACGGACAGGGGTGATACGCAGTATTTT. This chain uses TRBV18 with TRBJ2-3; TRBD1 matches at 9 bases. The CDR3 is 14 amino acids. Germline V gene sequence: CDR1 KGHSH, CDR2 LQKENI. V was pared by 4 bases and J by 6 bases, with 5 bases of the junction left unmatched.

The rearrangement links TRBV6-5 to TRBJ2-5; TRBD2 matches at 7 bases. V lost 6 bases, J lost 2 bases, and 3 bases stayed unmatched. Germline V gives CDR1 MNHEY, CDR2 SVGAGI. The CDR3 contains 13 residues. The CDR3 sequence is CASRLGGQETQYF. The CDR3 region has the DNA TGTGCCAGCAGGTTGGGGGGGCAAGAGACCCAGTACTTC.

The rearrangement uses TRBV5-1 and TRBJ2-7; the D is unclear. The CDR3 length is 15 residues. The germline V gene encodes CDR1 SGHRS and CDR2 YFSETQ. Trimming shortened V by 3 bases and J by 2 bases, and 15 bases separated the two germline ends. This chain's CDR3 is CASSSTLTRTYEQYF. CDR3 nucleotide sequence: TGCGCCAGCAGCTCGACCCTGACACGAACCTACGAGCAGTACTTC.

This clone was counted a few times. The V gene is TRBV5-1, the J gene TRBJ2-7; 7 bases match TRBD2. The CDR3 covers 14 residues. Germline V CDR1 and CDR2: SGHRS, YFSETQ. Trimming at V came to 1 base and at J to 2 bases, leaving 3 bases not matched to a gene. CDR3 region: CASSLSGNPYEQYF. In DNA form, the CDR3 reads TGCGCCAGCAGCTTGAGCGGGAACCCCTACGAGCAGTACTTC.

V is TRBV18 and J is TRBJ2-7, with D perhaps TRBD2 (7 bases). Trimming stripped 3 bases from V and 5 bases from J, with 14 bases between. There are 14 residues in the CDR3. CDR1 KGHSH and CDR2 LQKENI come from the germline V gene. CDR3: CASSPWAGADEQYF. In nucleotides, the CDR3 is TGTGCCAGCTCACCGTGGGCGGGGGCGGACGAGCAGTACTTC.

The chain uses TRBV5-1 and TRBJ2-1, with TRBD2 matching over 10 bases. V shed 1 base, J shed 5 bases, and the junction held 15 bases outside the gene matches. This CDR3 is 19 amino acids long. The germline CDR1 and CDR2 sequences are SGHRS and YFSETQ. CDR3 sequence: CASSLTRHLTSGSDNEQFF. The CDR3 DNA follows: TGCGCCAGCAGCTTGACGCGGCACTTGACTAGCGGGTCGGACAATGAGCAGTTCTTC.

V and J are TRBV2 and TRBJ1-5; D ambiguous. The CDR3 has 14 residues. Germline V CDR1 and CDR2: SNHLY, FYNNEI. Trimming stripped 3 bases from V and 5 bases from J, with 11 bases between. The CDR3, as DNA: TGTGCCAGCAGTGACGGAGGTACTCATCAGCCCCAGCATTTT. It specifies CASSDGGTHQPQHF.

The chain combines TRBV4-1 with TRBJ1-1; 10 nucleotides agree with TRBD1. Trimming removed 1 base from V and 2 bases from J; junction bases left unmatched: 7. The CDR3 has 17 amino acids. The germline gives CDR1 MGHRA, CDR2 YSYEKL. CDR3 loop: CASSQVGQGVRNTEAFF. The CDR3 DNA reads TGCGCCAGCAGCCAAGTAGGACAGGGGGTAAGAAACACTGAAGCTTTCTTT.

V is TRBV7-8 and J is TRBJ1-6; the match to TRBD1 covers 10 bases. The CDR3 sequence is 16 residues long. Looked up from germline, CDR1 is SGHVS and CDR2 is FQNEAQ. J lost 4 bases, V lost 5 bases, and 5 bases had no gene match. This chain's CDR3 is CASSDRDRGYNSPLHF. The DNA of the CDR3 is TGTGCCAGCAGCGACCGGGACAGGGGATATAATTCACCCCTCCACTTT.

The chain employs TRBV7-9 and TRBJ1-5; D gene unclear. This CDR3 contains 12 residues. Germline values: CDR1 SEHNR, CDR2 FQNEAQ (reference sequence). The V and J ends lost 1 base and 6 bases respectively, with 4 bases between them. The CDR3 protein is CASSLEGQPQHF. The CDR3 DNA reads TGTGCCAGCAGCTTAGAAGGTCAGCCCCAGCATTTT. The full variable domain, its missing parts supplied by reference TRBV7-9 and TRBJ1-5, is DTGVSQNPRHKITKRGQNVTFRCDPISEHNRLYWYRQTLGQGPEFLTYFQNEAQLEKSRLLSDRFSAERPKGSFSTLEIQRTEQGDSAMYLCASSLEGQPQHFGDGTRLSIL.

J is TRBJ2-7 and V is TRBV28; D is unclear. The germline CDR1 and CDR2 sequences are MDHEN and SYDVKM. The CDR3 spans 13 residues. V was cut by 0 bases and J by 2 bases, with 5 bases left in between. This chain's CDR3 is CASSLWLPYEQYF. As DNA, the CDR3 is TGTGCCAGCAGTTTATGGTTACCCTACGAGCAGTACTTC.

The chain has TRBV10-3 and TRBJ2-2; D gene unclear. The CDR3 is 15 residues long. The ends were cut back, 9 bases at V and 1 base at J, with 15 bases in the middle. Per the germline V gene, CDR1 is ENHRY and CDR2 is SYGVKD. CDR3 sequence (DNA): TGTGCCATACCACGCTATGTGCAGAACACCGGGGAGCTGTTTTTT. Its translation is CAIPRYVQNTGELFF.

J is TRBJ2-3 and V is TRBV6-6; 15 bases align to TRBD2. This CDR3 is 15 amino acids long. CDR1 and CDR2 from the germline V gene are MNHNY and SVGAGI (reference sequence). V trimming: 2 bases; J trimming: 8 bases; junction bases outside the gene matches: 2. The CDR3 nucleotides read TGTGCCAGCAGTTACGGGACTAGCGGGAGGATTACGCAGTATTTT. Translation gives CASSYGTSGRITQYF.

There are a few counts of this clone. The gene calls are TRBV27 and TRBJ1-6; 8 bases are shared with TRBD1. CDR3 length: 15 amino acids. Unmatched junction bases numbered 2, after V lost 6 bases and J lost 1 base. Germline V gene lookup returns CDR1 MNHEY and CDR2 SMNVEV (reference sequence). The CDR3 nucleotides read TGTGCCAGCAGATACAGGGGGTCCTATAATTCACCCCTCCACTTT. Protein sequence: CASRYRGSYNSPLHF.